This is a list of T cell receptor beta chains from one sample in a study of blood T cells in healthy people across ages. One entry per CDR3 protein results from TCRdb running MiXCR on the 5' RACE reads. The sample gives about 640,000 distinct CDR3 sequences, about 53% of which show up once; 30% to 45% is in the top ten. Sequencing was performed on blood. The source of these receptors is a man aged 60 to 69 in good health. Each CDR3 is given with its conserved first and last residue. A D gene is named only where the DNA matches it firmly. Size is omitted from some rows. Given values are once, few, many or a class for expanded clones.

v_gene	abundance	d_gene	j_gene	CDR3aa	CDR3nt
TRBV7-2	-	-	TRBJ1-6	CASSLDMGNYNSPLHF	TGTGCCAGCAGCTTAGATATGGGGAACTATAATTCACCCCTCCACTTT
TRBV4-2	-	TRBD2	TRBJ2-1	CASSQDALAGGLPTYNEQFF	TGTGCCAGCAGCCAAGATGCACTAGCGGGGGGGCTACCGACCTACAATGAGCAGTTCTTC
TRBV6-1	-	TRBD1	TRBJ1-2	CASSDLRQGDNYGYTF	TGTGCCAGCAGTGACCTCCGCCAGGGGGATAACTATGGCTACACCTTC
TRBV20-1	-	TRBD1	TRBJ1-6	CSTRSRTGGSPLHF	TGCAGTACTAGATCCCGGACAGGGGGTTCACCCCTCCACTTT
TRBV20-1	-	-	TRBJ1-2	CSARVGQPSNYGYTF	TGCAGTGCTAGAGTAGGCCAGCCCTCTAACTATGGCTACACCTTC
TRBV29-1	few	-	TRBJ2-1	CSAELGGGGEQFF	TGCAGCGCTGAACTAGGGGGGGGAGGTGAGCAGTTCTTC
TRBV7-2	-	-	TRBJ1-5	CASQGGGEPQHF	TGTGCCAGCCAGGGAGGGGGGGAACCCCAGCATTTT
TRBV20-1	-	TRBD1	TRBJ1-2	CSARRDRNNYGYTF	TGCAGTGCTAGAAGGGACAGAAATAACTATGGCTACACCTTC
TRBV7-2	many	-	TRBJ2-5	CASSVRVQETQYF	TGTGCCAGCAGCGTTAGGGTACAAGAGACCCAGTACTTC
TRBV4-1	-	TRBD2	TRBJ2-1	CASSQGRLAGNEQFF	TGCGCCAGCAGCCAAGGGCGCCTAGCGGGCAATGAGCAGTTCTTC
TRBV7-2	few	-	TRBJ1-5	CASSLDGYSNQPQHF	TGTGCCAGCAGCTTAGACGGATATAGCAATCAGCCCCAGCATTTT
TRBV9	-	-	TRBJ2-1	CASSVGKGGYEQFF	TGTGCCAGCAGCGTAGGTAAAGGAGGCTATGAGCAGTTCTTC
TRBV5-1	-	TRBD1	TRBJ2-5	CASSPETGKETQYF	TGCGCCAGCAGTCCTGAGACAGGGAAAGAGACCCAGTACTTC
TRBV20-1	few	TRBD2	TRBJ2-7	CSARGGGAKVYEQYF	TGCAGTGCTAGAGGCGGGGGGGCCAAGGTCTACGAGCAGTACTTC
TRBV20-1	-	-	TRBJ2-5	CSASNSQETQYF	TGCAGTGCTAGTAACAGCCAAGAGACCCAGTACTTC
TRBV9	-	-	TRBJ2-6	CASSPDSGANVLTF	TGTGCCAGCAGCCCAGACTCTGGGGCCAACGTCCTGACTTTC
TRBV29-1	many	TRBD2	TRBJ2-3	CSVDRATSGASTDTQYF	TGCAGCGTTGATAGGGCGACTAGCGGGGCTAGCACAGATACGCAGTATTTT
TRBV6-5	-	TRBD1	TRBJ2-5	CASSYRTGRREEQYF	TGTGCCAGCAGTTACCGGACAGGGAGGCGGGAAGAGCAGTACTTC
TRBV4-1	few	TRBD1	TRBJ1-2	CASRPGQGYGYTF	TGCGCCAGCAGACCTGGACAGGGCTATGGCTACACCTTC
TRBV11-2	-	TRBD1	TRBJ1-2	CASSLETGGISGYTF	TGTGCCAGCAGCTTAGAAACAGGGGGGATAAGTGGCTACACCTTC
TRBV12-3/TRBV12-4	once	TRBD2	TRBJ2-3	CASSPFRSGGTDTQYF	TGTGCCAGCAGTCCCTTCAGGAGCGGGGGAACAGATACGCAGTATTTT
TRBV6-1	-	TRBD2	TRBJ2-2	CASSGLAGALNTGELFF	TGTGCCAGCAGTGGACTAGCGGGGGCCCTGAACACCGGGGAGCTGTTTTTT
TRBV7-2	-	-	TRBJ2-3	CASSSLSVATDTQYF	TGTGCCAGCAGCTCCCTTAGCGTCGCCACAGATACGCAGTATTTT
TRBV25-1	-	TRBD1	TRBJ2-6	CASSEDRGSSGTNVLTF	TGTGCCAGCAGTGAGGACAGGGGGAGCTCTGGGACCAACGTCCTGACTTTC
TRBV12-3/TRBV12-4	-	-	TRBJ2-6	CAGSLRGSGANVLTF	TGTGCCGGCAGTTTACGGGGCTCTGGGGCCAACGTCCTGACTTTC
TRBV10-3	-	-	TRBJ2-7	CATSLEPGNYEQYF	TGTGCCACCAGTTTGGAGCCGGGGAACTACGAGCAGTACTTC
TRBV3-1	-	-	TRBJ2-5	CASSLQSGLQETQYF	TGTGCCAGCAGCCTCCAAAGCGGGCTCCAAGAGACCCAGTACTTC
TRBV12-3/TRBV12-4	-	TRBD1	TRBJ2-5	CASSKRTGQETQYF	TGTGCCAGCAGTAAGAGGACAGGCCAAGAGACCCAGTACTTC
TRBV4-1	-	-	TRBJ2-3	CASSQGQGRTYTQYF	TGCGCCAGCAGCCAAGGCCAGGGGAGGACTTATACGCAGTATTTT